The 11 T cell receptor beta chains below all came from one sample that was sequenced in a study of T-cell memory formation after mild COVID-19. MiXCR, applied by TCRdb to the 5' RACE reads, yields one record per CDR3 protein. Of 150,000 to 200,000 distinct CDR3 sequences listed, 25% to 40% are singletons. The sequencing sample was made of PBMCs or a T cell subset sorted from them (not recorded which). The source is an adult woman who had mild COVID-19 (a few samples of this study predate the infection). Cell type and time point are not known.

V and J are TRBV24-1 and TRBJ2-1, with 9 nucleotides matching TRBD1. Germline values: CDR1 KGHDR, CDR2 SFDVKD. This CDR3 has 15 amino acids. V was pared by 3 bases and J by 9 bases, with 8 bases of the junction left unmatched. This chain's CDR3 is CATSDGQGNIGEQFF. In DNA, the CDR3 is TGTGCCACCAGTGATGGACAGGGGAACATAGGTGAGCAGTTCTTC.

The V call is TRBV6-5, the J call TRBJ1-5; D is unclear. Trimming stripped 4 bases from V and 3 bases from J, with 10 bases between. The CDR3 consists of 14 residues. The germline V gene has CDR1 MNHEY and CDR2 SVGAGI. This CDR3 is CASSSPGLNQPQHF. CDR3 in DNA: TGTGCCAGCAGTTCTCCGGGCCTCAATCAGCCCCAGCATTTT.

This chain uses TRBV2 with TRBJ1-1; perhaps TRBD1 as D (5 bases). This CDR3 contains 17 residues. The germline V and J ends were trimmed by 1 base and 0 bases, with 15 bases remaining between them. The germline V gene encodes CDR1 SNHLY and CDR2 FYNNEI. The CDR3 loop is CASSEEAGMNMNTEAFF. Here the CDR3 DNA reads TGTGCCAGCAGTGAAGAGGCAGGGATGAACATGAACACTGAAGCTTTCTTT.

The chain couples TRBV4-3 to TRBJ2-3; no reliable D call. The CDR3 contains 16 residues. Germline V CDR1 and CDR2: LGHNA, YSLEER. With 2 bases removed from V and 1 base from J, the gap between germline ends came to 13 bases. The CDR3 DNA reads TGCGCCAGCAGCCAAAGACCGGGTCGAGGCACAGATACGCAGTATTTT. Protein product: CASSQRPGRGTDTQYF.

The J gene is TRBJ2-3, the V gene TRBV7-2, with D perhaps TRBD2 (6 bases). Germline lookup yields CDR1 SGHTA and CDR2 FQGNSA. CDR3 length equals 15 residues. Deletions cut 2 bases from V and 0 bases from J, with 9 bases between. The CDR3 reads CASSLISGSTDTQYF. In DNA, the CDR3 is TGTGCCAGCAGCTTAATTAGCGGCAGCACAGATACGCAGTATTTT.

V gene TRBV20-1 combines with J gene TRBJ1-5, with 7 bases lining up with TRBD1. The CDR3 sequence is 17 residues long. Trimming at V came to 0 bases and at J to 6 bases, leaving 14 bases not matched to a gene. Germline CDR1 is DFQATT and CDR2 is SNEGSKA (reference sequence). CDR3 in amino acids: CSARDEFLTGYPQPQHF. The CDR3 nucleotides are TGCAGTGCTAGAGATGAATTTCTGACAGGGTACCCTCAGCCCCAGCATTTT.

This chain uses TRBV18 with TRBJ2-2; D possibly corresponds to TRBD2 (5 bases). V lost 2 bases, J lost 6 bases, and 10 bases lay in between. CDR3 size: 14 residues. The germline CDR1 and CDR2 sequences are KGHSH and LQKENI. The CDR3 region has the DNA TGTGCCAGCTCACCAGAAGGGAGTTCCGGGGAGCTGTTTTTT. Translated: CASSPEGSSGELFF.

In this sample, this clonotype turned up a few times. The chain is built from TRBV6-5 and TRBJ2-3; TRBD1 matches at 8 bases. The V segment lost 5 bases and the J segment 2 bases; nucleotides outside the gene matches: 6. Looked up from germline, CDR1 is MNHEY and CDR2 is SVGAGI. CDR3 length: 15 amino acids. DNA for the CDR3: TGTGCCAGCAGTCCGTCGGACAGGGACACAGATACGCAGTATTTT. Translated, it gives CASSPSDRDTDTQYF.

This chain joins TRBV9 and TRBJ2-1; 8 nucleotides match TRBD2. CDR3 length: 19 amino acids. V lost 0 bases to trimming and J lost 5 bases; unmatched junction nucleotides: 16. Germline V gene sequence: CDR1 SGDLS, CDR2 YYNGEE. Here the CDR3 DNA reads TGTGCCAGCAGCGTAGTAGCACAGGTAGCTGGCGGGAGGAACAATGAGCAGTTCTTC. Translation gives CASSVVAQVAGGRNNEQFF.

This clonotype has only a few counts. J is TRBJ2-7 and V is TRBV7-9; 10 nucleotides match TRBD1. The CDR3 covers 14 residues. CDR1 SEHNR and CDR2 FQNEAQ come from the germline V gene (reference sequence). Trimming at V came to 5 bases and at J to 3 bases, leaving 4 bases not matched to a gene. The CDR3: CASSTGTGVYEQYF. DNA for the CDR3: TGTGCCAGCAGCACCGGGACAGGGGTCTACGAGCAGTACTTC.

This clonotype was detected many times. The chain combines TRBV2 with TRBJ2-5; D is uncertain. CDR3 size: 12 residues. V lost 8 bases and J 2 bases, leaving 9 bases between the germline ends. The germline gives CDR1 SNHLY, CDR2 FYNNEI. The DNA for the CDR3 is TGTGCCAGCGGGTCATATCAAGAGACCCAGTACTTC. The encoded protein is CASGSYQETQYF.